A single sample is the source of the 7 T cell receptor beta chains below, sequenced in a study of blood T cell repertoires in COVID-19. Measured with immunoSEQ multiplex PCR; TCRdb has only the in-frame clones, and not every one. Among approximately 150,000 clones listed, approximately 79% were seen once. The source material was PBMCs or T cells enriched from blood (not recorded which). Receptor source: a woman in her 70s in a cohort exposed to, infected with or recovered from COVID-19 (not recorded which).

The J gene is TRBJ2-5, the V gene TRBV18, with D unresolved. Trimming pared 3 bases from V and 1 base from J, leaving 3 bases between. Germline V gives CDR1 KGHSH, CDR2 LQKENI. This CDR3 has 12 amino acids. CDR3 loop: CASSPLQETQYF. CDR3 bases: TGTGCCAGCTCACCCCTCCAAGAGACCCAGTACTTC.

The chain is built from TRBV29-1 and TRBJ2-3; 10 nucleotides agree with TRBD1. This CDR3 spans 14 amino acids. Trimming cost V 7 bases and J 4 bases; bases outside gene matches: 8. The germline CDR1 and CDR2 sequences are SQVTM and ANQGSEA. CDR3: CSAARGQGPDTQYF. For the CDR3, the DNA is TGCAGCGCTGCCCGGGGACAGGGGCCAGATACGCAGTATTTT.

The chain links TRBV5-1 to TRBJ1-1, with D unclear. Trimming took 5 bases from V and 4 from J, leaving 12 bases between them. Germline V gives CDR1 SGHRS, CDR2 YFSETQ. The CDR3 has 13 residues. The CDR3 DNA reads as TGCGCCAGCAGGGTTGAGCTCGGCACTGAAGCTTTCTTT. Protein sequence: CASRVELGTEAFF. Supplemented by reference TRBV5-1 and TRBJ1-1, the full variable domain reads KAGVTQTPRYLIKTRGQQVTLSCSPISGHRSVSWYQQTPGQGLQFLFEYFSETQRNKGNFPGRFSGRQFSNSRSEMNVSTLELGDSALYLCASRVELGTEAFFGQGTRLTVV.

The J gene is TRBJ2-1, the V gene TRBV18, with 9 bases lining up with TRBD2. Germline lookup yields CDR1 KGHSH and CDR2 LQKENI. J was trimmed by 0 bases and V by 2 bases; bases with no gene match: 5. This CDR3 contains 17 residues. CDR3 DNA: TGTGCCAGCTCACCAGCTAGCGGGGCCGGCTCCTACAATGAGCAGTTCTTC. Translated, it gives CASSPASGAGSYNEQFF. Filled out from reference TRBV18 and TRBJ2-1, the complete variable domain reads NAGVMQNPRHLVRRRGQEARLRCSPMKGHSHVYWYRQLPEEGLKFMVYLQKENIIDESGMPKERFSAEFPKEGPSILRIQQVVRGDSAAYFCASSPASGAGSYNEQFFGPGTRLTVL.

The chain uses TRBV10-1 and TRBJ1-1; D is perhaps TRBD1 (5 bases). With 4 bases removed from V and 1 base from J, the gap between germline ends came to 7 bases. Germline V gene sequence: CDR1 WNHNN, CDR2 SYGVQD (reference sequence). The CDR3 extends over 13 amino acids. CDR3 sequence (DNA): TGCGCCAGCAGTGGGACACGGAACACTGAAGCTTTCTTT. It translates to CASSGTRNTEAFF.

This sequence joins TRBV5-1 and TRBJ2-7, with 9 positions matching TRBD1. The CDR3 sequence is 14 residues long. Losses at the gene ends were 4 bases for V and 4 bases for J; bases not matched to a gene: 6. Germline V CDR1 and CDR2: SGHRS, YFSETQ. In nucleotides, the CDR3 is TGCGCCAGCAGCGGGGGGACAGGGCAATACGAGCAGTACTTC. It codes for CASSGGTGQYEQYF.

This clone occurred many times. The chain recombines TRBV5-1 with TRBJ1-1; D call uncertain. The CDR3 spans 14 residues. Germline V gene sequence: CDR1 SGHRS, CDR2 YFSETQ. Deletions cut 4 bases from V and 5 bases from J, with 15 bases between. CDR3 in amino acids: CASSPSASGTEAFF. Written as DNA, the CDR3 is TGCGCCAGCAGCCCCTCCGCCAGCGGGACTGAAGCTTTCTTT.